This TCR beta chain was identified during a study of blood T cells in healthy people across ages. Regarding the study as a whole: Roughly linearly, TCR beta diversity per million T cells fell as age increased.

About this clonotype: What it binds is unknown.

A second PCR of about 7 to 12 cycles used a sample-barcoded 5' primer and a J-beta primer mix. Each cDNA molecule, via a template-switch adaptor with 12 random nucleotides, was tagged. TCRdb re-analysed the 5' RACE reads in MiXCR, keeping a single row per CDR3 protein. The sample includes roughly 900,000 distinct CDR3 sequences, roughly 52% of them seen just once. The donors, aged roughly 6 to 95, were healthy Caucasians from Russia. Germline lookup yields CDR1 SNHLY and CDR2 FYNNEI. V lost 8 bases to trimming and J lost 6 bases, with 14 bases between them. The CDR3 has 13 residues. Sequenced: blood. The chain employs TRBV2 and TRBJ2-1; either TRBD1 or TRBD2 may supply D (5 bases each). The receptor's source is a man aged 30 to 39 in good health. CDR3 protein: CASVRWGINEQFF. CDR3 in DNA: TGTGCCAGCGTCAGATGGGGGATCAATGAGCAGTTCTTC.